Below, 27 T cell receptor beta chains from the same sample are listed, as sequenced in a study of T cell responses to AZD1222 COVID-19 vaccine. Only in-frame clones appear in the TCRdb table, and some are missing; sequencing was by immunoSEQ multiplex PCR. The data hold approximately 110,000 clones, with about 87% observed a single time. The sample here was peripheral blood, taken on day 0 of AZD1222 vaccination. These receptor sequences come from an adult in good health.

This chain links TRBV21-1 with TRBJ2-2. TRBV21-1 is termed a pseudogene. This CDR3 has 15 residues. The CDR3 is CASAPNGGGTGELFF. In DNA form, the CDR3 reads TGTGCCAGCGCGCCCAATGGGGGTGGCACCGGGGAGCTGTTTTTT.

The chain combines TRBV7-3 with TRBJ1-1; 7 nucleotides match TRBD1. This CDR3 has 14 amino acids. The V gene's germline CDR1 is SGHTA and CDR2 FQGTGA. Trimming took 5 bases from V and 5 from J; bases not matched to a gene: 8. The CDR3 coding sequence is TGTGCCAGCAGCGAGCGAGGGGGCCCGACTGAAGCTTTCTTT. Translated, it gives CASSERGGPTEAFF.

The chain has TRBV19 and TRBJ1-4, with D possibly TRBD1 on 5 matching bases. V was trimmed by 2 bases and J by 4 bases, leaving 17 bases between them. The CDR3 totals 17 residues. Per the germline V gene, CDR1 is LNHDA and CDR2 is SQIVND (reference sequence). CDR3 DNA: TGTGCCAGTAGTATATGGGAAACAGGCGGAGGTAATGAAAAACTGTTTTTT. It is translated as CASSIWETGGGNEKLFF.

The rearrangement uses TRBV7-8 and TRBJ1-4, with 7 positions matching TRBD1. The length of the CDR3 is 16 residues. After removal of 1 base from V and 4 bases from J, the junction contained 6 bases not matched to a gene. Germline CDR1 is SGHVS and CDR2 is FQNEAQ. This CDR3 is CASSLVTGSGNEKLFF. In nucleotides, the CDR3 is TGTGCCAGCAGCTTAGTGACAGGGAGTGGTAATGAAAAACTGTTTTTT.

The chain carries TRBV5-5 and TRBJ2-2; D may be TRBD2 (6 bases). The CDR3 sequence is 17 residues long. Trimming removed 0 bases at V and 1 base at J, with 13 bases between. CDR1 is SGHKS, CDR2 YYEKEE, per germline (reference sequence). The CDR3 DNA reads as TGTGCCAGCAGCTTGGTAGCACTAGCCAAGAACACCGGGGAGCTGTTTTTT. It is translated as CASSLVALAKNTGELFF.

The gene calls are TRBV29-1 and TRBJ2-7; D is tentatively TRBD1 or TRBD2 (5 bases each). Germline loops: CDR1 SQVTM, CDR2 ANQGSEA. The length of the CDR3 is 11 residues. Trimming took off 7 bases at V and 4 bases at J, with 11 bases between the two ends. In DNA, the CDR3 is TGCAGCGCCGGGGCCGCTTACGAGCAGTACTTC. Translated, it gives CSAGAAYEQYF.

The chain recombines TRBV7-8 with TRBJ1-3; D ambiguous. CDR3 length: 15 amino acids. V dropped 5 bases and J dropped 0 bases, with 11 bases sitting between them. Germline values: CDR1 SGHVS, CDR2 FQNEAQ. The CDR3 region has the DNA TGTGCCAGCAGCCCGGGAGGCAGCTCTGGAAACACCATATATTTT. This translates into CASSPGGSSGNTIYF.

The V and J genes are TRBV6-6 and TRBJ1-3; D ambiguous. CDR3 size: 15 residues. Trimming shortened V by 5 bases and J by 4 bases, and 15 bases separated the two germline ends. CDR1 is MNHNY, CDR2 SVGAGI, per germline (reference sequence). The CDR3 loop reads CASSKDMGFGNTIYF. CDR3 in DNA: TGTGCCAGCAGTAAAGACATGGGTTTCGGAAACACCATATATTTT.

This chain links TRBV24-1 with TRBJ1-5; no reliable D call. The ends were cut back, 8 bases at V and 6 bases at J, with 10 bases in the middle. The CDR3 consists of 12 residues. Germline CDR1 reads KGHDR; CDR2 reads SFDVKD. DNA for the CDR3: TGTGCCACCATTACCTTTGGTCAGCCCCAGCATTTT. Its translation is CATITFGQPQHF.

Written as DNA, the CDR3 is TGCAGCGTTCGGACTAGCGGGGTGGGGGATACGCAGTATTTT. Its translation: CSVRTSGVGDTQYF. The chain combines TRBV29-1 with TRBJ2-3; TRBD2 matches at 12 bases. The trim removed 5 bases at V and 6 bases at J, leaving 6 bases unmatched. This CDR3 spans 14 amino acids. In germline, CDR1 is SQVTM, CDR2 ANQGSEA.

This chain connects TRBV27 to TRBJ2-6; TRBD2 aligns across 11 bases. CDR1 is MNHEY, CDR2 SMNVEV, per germline (reference sequence). V trimming: 6 bases; J trimming: 0 bases; junction bases outside the gene matches: 4. The length of the CDR3 is 17 residues. The CDR3 sequence is CASRPTSGISGANVLTF. The CDR3 DNA reads as TGTGCCAGCAGACCGACTAGCGGGATCTCTGGGGCCAACGTCCTGACTTTC.

The gene calls are TRBV7-9 and TRBJ2-1, with a weak D call TRBD2 (5 bases). The germline CDR1 and CDR2 sequences are SEHNR and FQNEAQ (reference sequence). The V end lost 4 bases, the J end lost 10 bases, and 14 bases lay between the germline ends. CDR3 length: 13 amino acids. Here the CDR3 reads CASSSPGIREQFF. As DNA, the CDR3 is TGTGCCAGCAGCTCCCCCGGGATTAGGGAGCAGTTCTTC.

The rearrangement uses TRBV28 and TRBJ2-3, with 9 nucleotides matching TRBD2. The CDR3 consists of 16 residues. Germline-derived CDR1 and CDR2 are MDHEN and SYDVKM. V shed 6 bases and J 2 bases; nucleotides not matched to a gene: 9. This CDR3 is CASRGRGTSFTDTQYF. The CDR3 DNA sequence: TGTGCCAGCAGAGGCCGCGGGACTAGCTTCACAGATACGCAGTATTTT.

This clone occurred once. This chain uses TRBV5-6 with TRBJ2-1; TRBD1 is a possible D gene (5 bases). The CDR3 consists of 15 residues. The germline V and J ends were trimmed by 0 bases and 2 bases, with 9 bases remaining between them. Germline CDR1 SGHDT, CDR2 YYEEEE. The CDR3 DNA is TGTGCCAGCAGCTTGGGGGGCACGGCCTACAATGAGCAGTTCTTC. It encodes CASSLGGTAYNEQFF.

The V call is TRBV4-3, the J call TRBJ1-1; D gene unclear. V lost 0 bases and J 11 bases, leaving 16 bases between the germline ends. The CDR3 totals 14 residues. Germline CDR1 is LGHNA and CDR2 is YSLEER. The CDR3, as DNA: TGCGCCAGCAGCCAAGAAGGGTTTTTCAGGAACGCTTTCTTT. The encoded protein is CASSQEGFFRNAFF.

The V call is TRBV28, the J call TRBJ1-1, with D possibly TRBD1 on 5 matching bases. Trimming took 6 bases from V and 6 from J, leaving 17 bases between them. The CDR3 has 14 residues. Germline V gene data show CDR1 as MDHEN and CDR2 as SYDVKM. CDR3 region: CASRPGGLGPEAFF. CDR3 nucleotide sequence: TGTGCCAGCAGGCCGGGCGGTCTGGGACCTGAAGCTTTCTTT.

This clone has just one count. The genes are TRBV6-5 and TRBJ1-4; D gene uncertain. Germline-derived CDR1 and CDR2 are MNHEY and SVGAGI. Deletions cut 4 bases from V and 7 bases from J, with 16 bases between. The CDR3 sequence is 15 residues long. This chain's CDR3 is CASSLQMILVEKLFF. DNA for the CDR3: TGTGCCAGCAGTTTGCAGATGATCCTGGTTGAAAAACTGTTTTTT.

V gene TRBV19 combines with J gene TRBJ2-1; 8 bases are shared with TRBD2. Germline V gene lookup returns CDR1 LNHDA and CDR2 SQIVND (reference sequence). The CDR3 consists of 13 residues. V trimming: 4 bases; J trimming: 6 bases; junction bases outside the gene matches: 2. The CDR3 DNA reads as TGTGCCAGTAGTACCCTAGCGGGCAATGAGCAGTTCTTC. Protein sequence: CASSTLAGNEQFF.

This chain links TRBV6-1 with TRBJ2-7; 12 nucleotides align to TRBD2. The CDR3 runs to 17 residues. V trimming: 0 bases; J trimming: 4 bases; junction bases outside the gene matches: 7. From germline, CDR1 is MNHNS and CDR2 SASEGT. In DNA form, the CDR3 reads TGTGCCAGCAGTGAAGCCCTAGCGGGAGGGCTGGGGTACGAGCAGTACTTC. It encodes CASSEALAGGLGYEQYF.

The CDR3 spells CASSHLLAGSRDTQYF. In DNA form, the CDR3 reads TGCGCCAGCAGCCACTTACTAGCGGGGTCTCGGGATACGCAGTATTTT. V is TRBV4-3 and J is TRBJ2-3; 10 nucleotides align to TRBD2. This CDR3 comprises 16 residues. The ends lost 3 bases at V and 6 bases at J; junction bases unmatched: 9. Germline CDR1 LGHNA, CDR2 YSLEER.

The chain employs TRBV27 and TRBJ1-1, with TRBD1 as a possible D gene (5 bases). Germline V lookup: CDR1 MNHEY, CDR2 SMNVEV (reference sequence). V lost 11 bases to trimming and J lost 4 bases, with 11 bases between them. The CDR3 loop spans 11 amino acids. The CDR3 spells CAVRGGTEAFF. The CDR3 DNA sequence: TGTGCCGTCCGGGGGGGCACTGAAGCTTTCTTT.

This CDR3 is CATSPTGGLYEQYF. The CDR3 coding sequence is TGTGCCACCAGTCCAACAGGGGGCCTCTACGAGCAGTACTTC. The chain employs TRBV24-1 and TRBJ2-7; TRBD1 matches at 9 bases. There are 14 residues in the CDR3. Trimming removed 6 bases from V and 3 bases from J; junction bases left unmatched: 5. Germline loops: CDR1 KGHDR, CDR2 SFDVKD.

V gene TRBV10-3 combines with J gene TRBJ1-5; no definite D call. V lost 3 bases and J 0 bases, leaving 0 bases between the germline ends. CDR3 length equals 12 residues. Germline V gives CDR1 ENHRY, CDR2 SYGVKD. CDR3 region: CAISDSNQPQHF. The CDR3, as DNA: TGTGCCATCAGTGATAGCAATCAGCCCCAGCATTTT.

This chain links TRBV11-3 with TRBJ2-7, with D uncertain. V lost 0 bases and J 3 bases, leaving 18 bases between the germline ends. The V gene's germline CDR1 is SGHNT and CDR2 YENEEA. The CDR3 has 17 amino acids. CDR3 bases: TGTGCCAGCAGCTTAGAACGGGTGGGCGTGGACCTCTACGAGCAGTACTTC. Protein sequence: CASSLERVGVDLYEQYF.

This clone showed up just a few times. The rearrangement links TRBV5-4 to TRBJ2-7, with 7 positions matching TRBD1. The CDR3 has 15 residues. V was clipped by 0 bases and J by 3 bases; unmatched bases: 6. CDR1 and CDR2 from the germline V gene are SGHNT and YYREEE (reference sequence). CDR3 sequence: CASSLETGMSYEQYF. CDR3 DNA: TGTGCCAGCAGCTTGGAGACAGGGATGAGCTACGAGCAGTACTTC.

A few counts support this clone. The gene calls are TRBV6-4 and TRBJ2-3, with D possibly being TRBD2 (6 bases). The V end lost 0 bases, the J end lost 9 bases, and 10 bases lay between the germline ends. The CDR3 consists of 13 residues. Germline V gene sequence: CDR1 MRHNA, CDR2 SNTAGT. CDR3 region: CASSDSRLGTQYF. In nucleotides, the CDR3 is TGTGCCAGCAGTGACTCGCGACTAGGGACGCAGTATTTT.

The chain couples TRBV7-3 to TRBJ2-7, with TRBD1 identical over 9 bases. Germline V gene lookup returns CDR1 SGHTA and CDR2 FQGTGA. The CDR3 totals 13 residues. The V and J ends lost 4 bases and 6 bases, in that order; junction bases with no gene match: 4. CDR3 protein: CASSSDRGGEQYF. CDR3 nucleotide sequence: TGTGCCAGCAGCTCGGACAGGGGAGGCGAGCAGTACTTC. The entire variable domain, with the rest obtained from reference TRBV7-3 and TRBJ2-7, is as follows: GAGVSQTPSNKVTEKGKYVELRCDPISGHTALYWYRQSLGQGPEFLIYFQGTGAADDSGLPNDRFFAVRPEGSVSTLKIQRTERGDSAVYLCASSSDRGGEQYFGPGTRLTVT.